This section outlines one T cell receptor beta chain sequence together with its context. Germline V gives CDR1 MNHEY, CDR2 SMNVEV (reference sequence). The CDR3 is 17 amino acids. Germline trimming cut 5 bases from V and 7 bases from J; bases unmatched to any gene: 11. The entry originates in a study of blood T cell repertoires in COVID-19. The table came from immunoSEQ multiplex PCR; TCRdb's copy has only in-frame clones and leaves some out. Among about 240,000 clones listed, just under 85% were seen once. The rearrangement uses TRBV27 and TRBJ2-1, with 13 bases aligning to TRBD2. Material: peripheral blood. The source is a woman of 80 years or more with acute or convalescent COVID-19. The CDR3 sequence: CASSTLLAGGPKNEQFF. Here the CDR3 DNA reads TGTGCCAGCAGTACCCTACTAGCGGGGGGGCCGAAAAATGAGCAGTTCTTC.